Each of the 2 T cell receptor beta chains below was sequenced from the same sample in a study of identifying expanded T cells in peripheral blood. Profiled with immunoSEQ multiplex PCR; TCRdb holds only in-frame clones, not every one. The data hold around 78,000 clones, with 84% observed a single time. Sequenced sample: blood. The origin of the receptors is a person aged 18 to 70 in good health.

The CDR3 bases are TGTGCCAGCAGCTTAGGAATTTTTTACTCCTACGAGCAGTACTTC. This translates into CASSLGIFYSYEQYF. The V call is TRBV11-2, the J call TRBJ2-7; D uncertain. Per the germline V gene, CDR1 is SGHAT and CDR2 is FQNNGV. The CDR3 consists of 15 residues. V was shortened by 1 base and J by 0 bases, with 10 bases between the two germline ends.

The rearrangement joins TRBV4-3 to TRBJ2-7; no definite D call. CDR3 length: 15 amino acids. Germline CDR1 reads LGHNA; CDR2 reads YSLEER. Trimming stripped 0 bases from V and 1 base from J, with 10 bases between. CDR3 region: CASSQEAGHSYEQYF. CDR3 nucleotides: TGCGCCAGCAGCCAAGAAGCCGGGCATTCCTACGAGCAGTACTTC.